This T cell receptor (beta chain) was profiled in a study of CD8+CD57+ T cells in acquired aplastic anemia. About the study: DNA from sorted CD4+ and CD8+ cells averaged approximately 3.2 ug.

Whole-study findings and limits: Patients and controls turned out to have roughly 30 CD8+ CDR3 sequences in common.

The TCR beta profiling, which covered VDJ combination and CDR3 sequence, was carried out using genomic DNA as the template. TCRdb reprocessed the reads via MiXCR and lists one record per CDR3 protein. Of around 200,000 distinct CDR3 sequences listed, around half are singletons. Patients chosen for sequencing had shown CD8+CD57+ cell expansion by flow cytometry. Each patient had severe acquired aplastic anemia. The blood sampling took place in patients who had so far received no therapy. A note on this clonotype: Its target is unknown.

After removal of 4 bases from V and 3 bases from J, the junction contained 6 bases not matched to a gene. The CDR3 totals 15 residues. Germline V gene lookup returns CDR1 ENHRY and CDR2 SYGVKD. The receptor was isolated from a human donor with aplastic anemia. The chain employs TRBV10-3 and TRBJ1-1, with 9 bases lining up with TRBD1. The source material was sorted CD4+, CD8+, or CD8+CD57+ T cells (not recorded which) from PBMCs. CDR3 nucleotide sequence: TGTGCCATCAGTGGACAGGGGGTGAGGTACACTGAAGCTTTCTTT. Translation gives CAISGQGVRYTEAFF.